A selection of T cell receptor beta chains follows, all from one sample in a study of cytomegalovirus exposure and HLA in healthy donors. Some clones are missing from TCRdb's copy, which holds only in-frame ones; the method was immunoSEQ multiplex PCR. The table shows roughly 200,000 clones, with 81% occurring only once. What was sequenced was PBMCs. Receptor source: a man in his forties or fifties in good health and CMV-seropositive. Each CDR3 is given with its conserved first and last residue. The order of the fields is V gene, J gene, CDR3 protein.

V: TRBV4-1
J: TRBJ1-1
CDR3: CASSRGQGTEAFF

V: TRBV29-1
J: TRBJ2-2
CDR3: CSVVNLNTGELFF

V: TRBV11-2
J: TRBJ2-3
CDR3: CASSPGLAGVKDTQYF

V: TRBV6-1
J: TRBJ2-4
CDR3: CASSEERVGVKNIQYF

V: TRBV7-8
J: TRBJ2-5
CDR3: CASSLGTLKETQYF

V: TRBV7-2
J: TRBJ2-1
CDR3: CASSLDREPYNEQFF

V: TRBV19
J: TRBJ2-2
CDR3: CASSIGQVNTGELFF

V: TRBV5-5
J: TRBJ2-5
CDR3: CASSFPASGRAGETQYF

V: TRBV29-1
J: TRBJ2-2
CDR3: CSVEVLANTGELFF

V: TRBV7-7
J: TRBJ2-1
CDR3: CASSLGLAGRDEQFF

V: TRBV14
J: TRBJ2-2
CDR3: CASSQLAGGRTGELFF

V: TRBV10-2
J: TRBJ2-5
CDR3: CASSLPGSRKTQYF

V: TRBV18
J: TRBJ2-2
CDR3: CASSQDRGNNTGELFF

V: TRBV6-6
J: TRBJ1-1
CDR3: CASSPGRTEAFF

V: TRBV7-9
J: TRBJ2-2
CDR3: CASSPVSGGSTGELFF

V: TRBV9
J: TRBJ2-5
CDR3: CASSGPGLAVSETQYF

V: TRBV7-3
J: TRBJ1-1
CDR3: CASSKRQGGTEAFF

V: TRBV27
J: TRBJ1-6
CDR3: CASSWTATYNSPLHF

V: TRBV4-1
J: TRBJ2-7
CDR3: CASSPTFSRTGNPREQYF

V: TRBV5-8
J: TRBJ2-7
CDR3: CASSFLKSTSGTYEQYF

V: TRBV27
J: TRBJ1-6
CDR3: CASTRDRGNSYNSPLHF

V: TRBV4-3
J: TRBJ1-2
CDR3: CASSQDGAATNYGYTF

V: TRBV2
J: TRBJ2-1
CDR3: CASRGTSGRPMSPSYNEQFF

V: TRBV28
J: TRBJ1-5
CDR3: CASSLITGGTNQPQHF

V: TRBV6-1
J: TRBJ2-1
CDR3: CASSEALNNEQFF

V: TRBV5-4
J: TRBJ2-7
CDR3: CASSFSGQGSYEQYF

V: TRBV6-6
J: TRBJ2-7
CDR3: CASRSAGAFNEQYF

V: TRBV5-6
J: TRBJ2-5
CDR3: CASSLVLAGGPKETQYF

V: TRBV28
J: TRBJ2-1
CDR3: CASTFGPGSNEQFF

V: TRBV4-1
J: TRBJ1-6
CDR3: CASSQEGLSSYNSPLHF

V: TRBV11-1
J: TRBJ2-3
CDR3: CASSQRLAGNTDTQYF

V: TRBV7-2
J: TRBJ2-7
CDR3: CASSFGQGVYEQYF

V: TRBV6-1
J: TRBJ2-5
CDR3: CASSDPLAGGSRETQYF

V: TRBV7-9
J: TRBJ1-1
CDR3: CASSHPTGRNTEAFF

V: TRBV5-4
J: TRBJ2-3
CDR3: CASSLGTSTDTQYF

V: TRBV27
J: TRBJ1-1
CDR3: CASSLMQGARAFF

V: TRBV11-1
J: TRBJ2-7
CDR3: CASSMQRGPPYEQYF

V: TRBV7-9
J: TRBJ2-7
CDR3: CSSSRTGGSYEQHF

V: TRBV5-1
J: TRBJ2-2
CDR3: CASSLTSGSGGNTGELFF

V: TRBV6-5
J: TRBJ1-6
CDR3: CASKRDREFTLHF

V: TRBV11-2
J: TRBJ2-5
CDR3: CASSFGGVGHGTQYF

V: TRBV29-1
J: TRBJ2-5
CDR3: CSVVPGGLETQYF

V: TRBV29-1
J: TRBJ2-5
CDR3: CSVVGTSLETQYF

V: TRBV9
J: TRBJ2-7
CDR3: CASSVRGGGPGEQYF

V: TRBV14
J: TRBJ1-5
CDR3: CASSQEHRASGNQPQHF

V: TRBV4-1
J: TRBJ2-4
CDR3: CASSQGLAGGQSKNIQYF

V: TRBV6-1
J: TRBJ2-7
CDR3: CASLGGPYEQYF

V: TRBV5-6
J: TRBJ2-1
CDR3: CASSFDGRSYNEQFF

V: TRBV11-2
J: TRBJ2-7
CDR3: CASSLVQGTWGGSEQYF

V: TRBV11-1
J: TRBJ1-1
CDR3: CASSLGGANTEAFF

V: TRBV29-1
J: TRBJ1-6
CDR3: CSVRVDLGSPLHF

V: TRBV2
J: TRBJ2-5
CDR3: CASRLALETQYF

V: TRBV11-1
J: TRBJ2-7
CDR3: CASSRLLAGSYEQYF